Listed here are 11 T cell receptor beta chains from one sample, sequenced in a study of Ad26.COV2.S vaccination and SARS-CoV-2 variants. The protocol was immunoSEQ multiplex PCR, while the TCRdb copy is restricted to in-frame clones and leaves out a portion. The sample has 100,000 or so clones, 60% to 85% seen once. Source: peripheral blood, taken after recovery from COVID-19. The receptors shown here come from a human donor who had recovered from COVID-19.

The chain uses TRBV19 and TRBJ2-3, with D unresolved. Germline V gene sequence: CDR1 LNHDA, CDR2 SQIVND (reference sequence). This CDR3 region has 12 residues. The V end was cut by 3 bases, the J end by 6 bases, with 7 bases between. In DNA, the CDR3 is TGTGCCAGTAGTATGTTGGGGGATACGCAGTATTTT. Its translation: CASSMLGDTQYF.

The gene calls are TRBV7-9 and TRBJ1-1; D is ambiguous. The CDR3 spans 13 residues. Germline CDR1 SEHNR, CDR2 FQNEAQ (reference sequence). Between the trimmed V and J ends, which lost 3 bases and 1 base, there was a span of 6 bases. CDR3 sequence (DNA): TGTGCCAGCAGCTTTCCGGGGAACACTGAAGCTTTCTTT. It yields the protein CASSFPGNTEAFF.

A few counts support this clone. The chain links TRBV5-1 to TRBJ2-5; TRBD2 matches 12 bases. V lost 5 bases and J lost 1; bases outside the gene matches: 3. The CDR3 totals 15 residues. Germline V CDR1 and CDR2: SGHRS, YFSETQ. CDR3 loop: CASRRTSGVQETQYF. In nucleotides, the CDR3 is TGCGCCAGCAGACGGACTAGCGGGGTCCAAGAGACCCAGTACTTC.

The rearrangement links TRBV5-6 to TRBJ1-2, with D uncertain. Germline CDR1 SGHDT, CDR2 YYEEEE. The CDR3 length is 16 residues. V was clipped by 0 bases and J by 1 base, with 13 bases between them. CDR3 protein: CASSLVPETVNYGYTF. Written as DNA, the CDR3 is TGTGCCAGCAGCTTGGTTCCCGAGACGGTTAACTATGGCTACACCTTC.

The CDR3 region is CSVSDRDREGEQYF. In nucleotides, the CDR3 is TGCAGCGTTTCTGACCGGGACAGGGAAGGCGAGCAGTACTTC. The chain joins TRBV29-1 to TRBJ2-7, with 9 bases fitting TRBD1. The J segment lost 6 bases and the V segment lost 5 bases, leaving 11 bases of the junction unmatched. The germline V gene has CDR1 SQVTM and CDR2 ANQGSEA. This CDR3 region has 14 residues.

CDR3 sequence: CASSLGGVNTEAFF. The CDR3 DNA sequence: TGTGCCAGCAGCCTGGGGGGTGTGAACACTGAAGCTTTCTTT. This chain connects TRBV5-5 to TRBJ1-1; possibly TRBD1 for D (5 bases). The CDR3 runs to 14 residues. V lost 4 bases and J lost 0, with 10 bases in between. Germline assignment: CDR1 SGHKS and CDR2 YYEKEE (reference sequence).

The chain combines TRBV19 with TRBJ2-1, with 9 positions matching TRBD1. The V gene end was trimmed by 5 bases and the J gene end by 7 bases; junction bases not matched to a gene: 15. CDR3 length equals 17 residues. Germline V gene sequence: CDR1 LNHDA, CDR2 SQIVND (reference sequence). CDR3 in DNA: TGTGCCAGTAGTCCCGGGACAGGGAGAGGGGAAGGGAATGAGCAGTTCTTC. Translation: CASSPGTGRGEGNEQFF.

The chain is built from TRBV5-4 and TRBJ1-6; 8 nucleotides match TRBD1. The J segment lost 13 bases and the V segment lost 4 bases, leaving 13 bases of the junction unmatched. The CDR3 is 15 residues long. Germline V gene lookup returns CDR1 SGHNT and CDR2 YYREEE (reference sequence). CDR3 coding DNA: TGTGCCAGCAGCATCCAGACAGGGGCCCAAAACCCCCTCCACTTT. This encodes CASSIQTGAQNPLHF. Looking up the rest from reference TRBV5-4 and TRBJ1-6 gives the full variable domain: ETGVTQSPTHLIKTRGQQVTLRCSSQSGHNTVSWYQQALGQGPQFIFQYYREEENGRGNFPPRFSGLQFPNYSSELNVNALELDDSALYLCASSIQTGAQNPLHFGNGTRLTVT.

A few counts support this clone. The genes are TRBV28 and TRBJ1-6, with 10 bases lining up with TRBD1. This CDR3 has 17 amino acids. V dropped 3 bases and J dropped 3; count of bases not matched to a gene: 5. Germline lookup yields CDR1 MDHEN and CDR2 SYDVKM. CDR3 DNA: TGTGCCAGCAGTTTTTGGGACAGGGGCCTCTATAATTCACCCCTCCACTTT. Amino acid sequence: CASSFWDRGLYNSPLHF.

The chain joins TRBV30 to TRBJ2-6, with D possibly matching TRBD2 (6 bases). The CDR3 length is 15 residues. Trimming left V 2 bases short and J 10 bases short, with 18 bases between. CDR1 is GTSNPN and CDR2 is SVGIG in the germline V gene (reference sequence). CDR3 nucleotide sequence: TGTGCCTGGAGTATTCGGGGGTTGGGCCAGAACGTCCTGACTTTC. Amino acids: CAWSIRGLGQNVLTF.

The rearrangement joins TRBV7-3 to TRBJ2-1; D might be TRBD1 (6 bases). Germline CDR1 is SGHTA and CDR2 is FQGTGA. The CDR3 is made up of 14 amino acids. Trimming removed 2 bases at V and 5 bases at J, with 10 bases between. The DNA for the CDR3 is TGTGCCAGCAGCTTACGGTCAGGGGACAATGAGCAGTTCTTC. Its translation: CASSLRSGDNEQFF.